This TCR beta chain was retrieved from a study of cytomegalovirus exposure and HLA in healthy donors. Method: immunoSEQ multiplex PCR; TCRdb's copy keeps in-frame clones and lacks some. This sample carries a few hundred thousand clones, approximately 83% of them seen once, and the ten largest clones take about 1%. Overall study findings and caveats: One later analysis, an examination of the 90 to 150 validation repertoires, found that first-cohort TCR clusters tended to co-occur in them. Rarity marked most TCR sequences, yet some public TCRs occurred in many donors.

This CDR3 region has 12 residues. With 4 bases removed from V and 7 bases from J, the gap between germline ends came to 12 bases. Germline assignment: CDR1 SGHRS and CDR2 YFSETQ. Regarding this clone: Antigen unknown.

Sequenced input: PBMCs. The sequence was collected from a woman aged 18-29 years in good health and CMV-seronegative. V and J are TRBV5-1 and TRBJ2-7, with a weak D call TRBD2 (5 bases). The CDR3 reads CASSDSPGEQYF. As DNA, the CDR3 is TGCGCCAGCAGCGACTCGCCGGGGGAGCAGTACTTC.